The rows below give T cell receptor beta chains drawn from one sample of a study of blood T cell repertoires in COVID-19. The assay was immunoSEQ multiplex PCR, and TCRdb's table has in-frame clones only and misses some. The table includes under 200,000 clones, 80% to 90% detected once. The sample consisted of peripheral blood. The receptors derive from a woman in her 70s with COVID-19, enrolled during active disease. Each CDR3 is given with its conserved first and last residue. D genes are given only for firm matches. Clone sizes are given selectively: once, few, many, or a class where the clone is expanded.

>TRBV2|-|14|TRBJ1-1|few
TGTGCCAGCAGCCTCCTCAGGGGGAACACTGAAGCTTTCTTT
CASSLLRGNTEAFF
>TRBV5-1|TRBD2|14|TRBJ2-1|-
TGCGCCAGCCAGGGAGGTAGCGGGGTTGATGAGCAGTTCTTC
CASQGGSGVDEQFF
>TRBV7-9|-|16|TRBJ1-6|few
TGTGCCAGCAGCTCCTCTTCTACGGTGAGGAATTCACCCCTCCACTTT
CASSSSSTVRNSPLHF
>TRBV4-1|TRBD2|17|TRBJ2-4|-
TGCGCCAGCAGCCAACCTACTAGCGGGGGGACCAAAAACATTCAGTACTTC
CASSQPTSGGTKNIQYF
>TRBV3-1/TRBV3-2|TRBD1|15|TRBJ1-1|-
TGTGCCAGCAGCCAACAGGACAGGGAGAACACTGAAGCTTTCTTT
CASSQQDRENTEAFF
>TRBV9|-|16|TRBJ2-5|-
TGTGCCAGCAGCGTAGGGGTAGCGGCGTACCAAGAGACCCAGTACTTC
CASSVGVAAYQETQYF
>TRBV28|-|15|TRBJ1-5|-
TGTGCCAGCACCATTGGTCGGTCCAGGGCTCAGCCCCAGCATTTT
CASTIGRSRAQPQHF
>TRBV7-9|-|16|TRBJ1-5|-
TGTGCCAGCAGCTTAGGTGCAGGGCCGGTGGGTCAGCCCCAGCATTTT
CASSLGAGPVGQPQHF
>TRBV9|-|13|TRBJ1-2|-
TGTGCCAGCAGCGTAGTCCAGGGGTCGGGCTACACCTTC
CASSVVQGSGYTF
>TRBV6-1|TRBD1|16|TRBJ2-3|-
TGTGCCAGCAGTGGCCCAGGGGGCTTGCACACAGATACGCAGTATTTT
CASSGPGGLHTDTQYF
>TRBV5-1|-|15|TRBJ2-5|-
TGCGCCAGCAGCAAAAACAGGGGGGGCCAAGAGACCCAGTACTTC
CASSKNRGGQETQYF
>TRBV19|TRBD1|15|TRBJ1-5|-
TGTGCCAGTAGTAAGGGGACAGGGCGTCGGGAGCCCCAGCATTTT
CASSKGTGRREPQHF
>TRBV5-1|TRBD1|15|TRBJ1-4|-
TGCGCCAGCAGCTTGCCAGGGGGAACTAATGAAAAACTGTTTTTT
CASSLPGGTNEKLFF
>TRBV6-5|-|11|TRBJ1-2|-
TGTGCCATGCCGTGTAGTGATGGCTACACCTTC
CAMPCSDGYTF
>TRBV2|TRBD1|14|TRBJ1-1|-
TGTGCCACCCTTCCCGGGACAGGAAACACTGAAGCTTTCTTT
CATLPGTGNTEAFF
>TRBV5-6|-|15|TRBJ1-2|-
TGTGCCAGCAGCTTGTCGATGAGACTTAACTATGGCTACACCTTC
CASSLSMRLNYGYTF
>TRBV7-8|TRBD1|15|TRBJ2-1|-
TGTGCCAGCAGCCTCGGGACAGTCTCCTACAATGAGCAGTTCTTC
CASSLGTVSYNEQFF
>TRBV18|TRBD1|15|TRBJ1-4|-
TGTGCCAGCTCACCACCGGGACAGGTGGAGGGAAAACTGTTTTTT
CASSPPGQVEGKLFF
>TRBV6-5|-|14|TRBJ1-2|once
TGTGCCAGCACCGGGACACGGGCCTCATATGGCTACACCTTC
CASTGTRASYGYTF
>TRBV3-1/TRBV3-2|-|14|TRBJ2-3|-
TGTGCCAGCAGCCGCTCAGACTCGGCGGATACGCAGTATTTT
CASSRSDSADTQYF
>TRBV6-1|TRBD1|16|TRBJ2-1|-
TGTGCCAGCAGTGAAGTGGGGGGACAGGGGTTGTATGAGCAGTTCTTC
CASSEVGGQGLYEQFF
>TRBV14|-|15|TRBJ1-4|-
TGTGCCAGCAGCCACCCTCGGGGTAAAGGTGAAAAACTGTTTTTT
CASSHPRGKGEKLFF
>TRBV7-6|TRBD2|16|TRBJ2-7|-
TGTGCCAGCAGCCCGTCAGCGGGACTATCTCCCTACGAGCAGTACTTC
CASSPSAGLSPYEQYF
>TRBV14|TRBD1|13|TRBJ1-4|-
TGTGCCAGCAGCCCCGGACAGGGAAGAAAACTGTTTTTT
CASSPGQGRKLFF
>TRBV7-7|TRBD1|15|TRBJ1-4|-
TGTGCTAGCAGCCCAGGGGGACAGAGAAATGAAAAACTGTTTTTT
CASSPGGQRNEKLFF
>TRBV28|-|15|TRBJ2-5|-
TGTGCCAGCAGTCCCAGGGCAGGGTCCCTCGAGACCCAGTACTTC
CASSPRAGSLETQYF
>TRBV5-1|TRBD2|15|TRBJ2-5|-
TGCGCCAGCAGCAGCCAGCGGGGGGGCCAAGAGACCCAGTACTTC
CASSSQRGGQETQYF
>TRBV5-1|-|13|TRBJ1-1|-
TGCGCCACCCGACAGGAGCTGAACACTGAAGCTTTCTTT
CATRQELNTEAFF
>TRBV5-6|-|16|TRBJ1-2|-
TGTGCCAGCAGTCCCAGGGGACATAAATACGACTATGGCTACACCTTC
CASSPRGHKYDYGYTF
>TRBV11-2|-|16|TRBJ1-5|-
TGTGCCAGCAGCTTAGATGCAGGGCATAGCAATCAGCCCCAGCATTTT
CASSLDAGHSNQPQHF
>TRBV5-1|TRBD1|14|TRBJ2-7|-
TGCGCCAGCCGGCTCGGGACAGGGCACGACGAGCAGTACTTC
CASRLGTGHDEQYF
>TRBV25-1|TRBD1|12|TRBJ1-1|-
TGTGCCAGCAGTCCCGACAGGGGGGAAGCTTTCTTT
CASSPDRGEAFF
>TRBV12-3/TRBV12-4|-|13|TRBJ1-2|-
TGTGCCAGCAGACTCGGGACAAATTATGGCTACACCTTC
CASRLGTNYGYTF